The 32 T cell receptor beta chains below all came from one sample that was sequenced in a study of control samples from healthy donors and cancer patients. Sequenced by immunoSEQ multiplex PCR; TCRdb stores in-frame clones only, minus some. The table shows about 140,000 clones, with roughly 89% occurring only once. The sequenced sample was blood. The source is a man between 18 and 35 years old in good health.

The rearrangement uses TRBV30 and TRBJ2-1; maybe TRBD2 (5 bases). V lost 4 bases and J lost 3, with 13 bases in between. CDR1 and CDR2 (germline): GTSNPN, SVGIG (reference sequence). The CDR3 is 14 amino acids. The DNA of the CDR3 is TGTGCCTGGACTGGACTCAAGGGCTACAATGAGCAGTTCTTC. Translation gives CAWTGLKGYNEQFF.

This rearrangement joins TRBV28 to TRBJ1-1, with D hard to call. Germline lookup yields CDR1 MDHEN and CDR2 SYDVKM. This CDR3 is 11 amino acids long. Trimming took 7 bases from V and 1 from J, leaving 4 bases between them. CDR3 amino acids: CASTQNTEAFF. The CDR3 DNA reads as TGTGCCAGCACCCAGAACACTGAAGCTTTCTTT. The full variable domain, rest sourced from reference TRBV28 and TRBJ1-1, is DVKVTQSSRYLVKRTGEKVFLECVQDMDHENMFWYRQDPGLGLRLIYFSYDVKMKEKGDIPEGYSVSREKKERFSLILESASTNQTSMYLCASTQNTEAFFGQGTRLTVV.

V is TRBV10-1 and J is TRBJ2-5; TRBD2 matches at 8 bases. CDR1 is WNHNN, CDR2 SYGVQD, per germline (reference sequence). The V and J ends lost 3 bases and 4 bases, in that order; junction bases with no gene match: 1. The CDR3 has 13 residues. The CDR3 DNA reads TGCGCCAGCAGTGACACTAGCGGAGAGACCCAGTACTTC. Protein sequence: CASSDTSGETQYF.

The rearrangement uses TRBV6-5 and TRBJ2-7; D is possibly TRBD2 (5 bases). The CDR3 has 14 residues. Trimming removed 7 bases at V and 1 base at J, with 14 bases between. Germline-derived CDR1 and CDR2 are MNHEY and SVGAGI. This chain's CDR3 is CASIGDGVSYEQYF. In DNA form, the CDR3 reads TGTGCCAGCATCGGCGACGGGGTTTCCTACGAGCAGTACTTC.

This chain connects TRBV30 to TRBJ2-3; D is ambiguous. The CDR3 runs to 12 residues. Trimming shortened V by 0 bases and J by 3 bases, and 4 bases separated the two germline ends. Looked up from germline, CDR1 is GTSNPN and CDR2 is SVGIG (reference sequence). CDR3 region: CAWSVQTDTQYF. In DNA form, the CDR3 reads TGTGCCTGGAGTGTACAGACAGATACGCAGTATTTT.

This clone was observed once. V is TRBV4-1 and J is TRBJ2-2; 7 bases line up with TRBD1. This CDR3 region has 13 residues. Looked up from germline, CDR1 is MGHRA and CDR2 is YSYEKL. V lost 8 bases and J lost 4; bases outside the gene matches: 4. DNA of the CDR3: TGCGCCAGCGGGACAGCACTCACCGGGGAGCTGTTTTTT. This translates into CASGTALTGELFF.

The chain recombines TRBV3-1 (or the pseudogene TRBV3-2) with TRBJ1-1; no definite D call. The CDR3 length is 12 residues. Germline V gives CDR1 LGHDT, CDR2 YNNKEL (reference sequence). The V gene lost 2 bases and the J gene lost 8 bases, with 9 bases spanning the gap. This chain's CDR3 is CASSQPGSEAFF. In DNA form, the CDR3 reads TGTGCCAGCAGCCAACCGGGGTCAGAAGCTTTCTTT.

This chain joins TRBV2 and TRBJ2-6; D gene unclear. The V and J ends lost 6 bases and 2 bases respectively, with 11 bases between them. In germline, CDR1 is SNHLY, CDR2 FYNNEI. The CDR3 is made up of 15 amino acids. CDR3 DNA: TGTGCCAGCAGGATCCGTTCGACTGGGGCCAACGTCCTGACTTTC. It specifies CASRIRSTGANVLTF.

The chain combines TRBV27 with TRBJ1-2; D might be TRBD1 (5 bases). Germline CDR1 is MNHEY and CDR2 is SMNVEV (reference sequence). Trimming cost V 8 bases and J 2 bases, with 24 bases left between them. The CDR3 is 17 residues long. The CDR3 region is CASGDPGQGPFNYGYTF. DNA of the CDR3: TGTGCCAGCGGCGACCCGGGGCAGGGTCCCTTCAACTATGGCTACACCTTC.

The J gene is TRBJ2-1, the V gene TRBV3-1 (or the pseudogene TRBV3-2); D call uncertain. Trimming took off 1 base at V and 9 bases at J, with 16 bases between the two ends. The CDR3 consists of 15 residues. Per germline, CDR1 LGHDT and CDR2 YNNKEL (reference sequence). CDR3 nucleotides: TGTGCCAGCAGCCAAGGGGATTTTAGCCGAGGTGAGCAGTTCTTC. This codes for CASSQGDFSRGEQFF.

This chain links TRBV5-4 with TRBJ1-1; D may be TRBD1 (6 bases). Trimming left V 4 bases short and J 4 bases short, with 17 bases between. Germline loops: CDR1 SGHNT, CDR2 YYREEE (reference sequence). This CDR3 is 15 amino acids long. The CDR3 bases are TGTGCCAGCAGCCAAGCACAGGGTGTTGGCACTGAAGCTTTCTTT. Translation gives CASSQAQGVGTEAFF. The full variable domain, with the rest looked up from reference TRBV5-4 and TRBJ1-1, is ETGVTQSPTHLIKTRGQQVTLRCSSQSGHNTVSWYQQALGQGPQFIFQYYREEENGRGNFPPRFSGLQFPNYSSELNVNALELDDSALYLCASSQAQGVGTEAFFGQGTRLTVV.

The genes are TRBV19 and TRBJ1-6, with 7 bases that match TRBD1. This CDR3 spans 16 amino acids. After removal of 6 bases from V and 5 bases from J, the junction contained 10 bases not matched to a gene. Germline V gene data show CDR1 as LNHDA and CDR2 as SQIVND (reference sequence). CDR3 DNA sequence: TGTGCCAGTAGCCCCCCCTTAGGGGGCAATAATTCACCCCTCCACTTT. Its protein product is CASSPPLGGNNSPLHF.

V usage is TRBV6-1 and J usage is TRBJ1-5; D gene ambiguous. V was trimmed by 4 bases and J by 5 bases, leaving 24 bases between them. Germline V gene data show CDR1 as MNHNS and CDR2 as SASEGT. CDR3 length: 18 amino acids. CDR3 DNA sequence: TGTGCCAGCAGTGCCACCCGGGTTCGGGCGCGGTACCATCAGCCCCAGCATTTT. It is translated as CASSATRVRARYHQPQHF.

The V gene is TRBV7-9, the J gene TRBJ1-1; a weak D match, TRBD1 (5 bases). Per the germline V gene, CDR1 is SEHNR and CDR2 is FQNEAQ (reference sequence). This CDR3 has 17 amino acids. V lost 4 bases to trimming and J lost 1 base, with 19 bases between them. The CDR3, as DNA: TGTGCCAGCAGCTCGATTGGGGACTTAATATCGAACACTGAAGCTTTCTTT. Its translation: CASSSIGDLISNTEAFF.

A few counts support this clone. The chain recombines TRBV4-1 with TRBJ1-2; maybe TRBD1 (6 bases). The V and J ends lost 0 bases and 7 bases respectively, with 15 bases between them. The CDR3 loop spans 15 amino acids. The germline CDR1 and CDR2 sequences are MGHRA and YSYEKL. The CDR3 nucleotides are TGCGCCAGCAGCCAAGATCAGGGGCTGAGTTCTGGCTACACCTTC. Protein sequence: CASSQDQGLSSGYTF.

The chain joins TRBV7-9 to TRBJ2-7; possibly TRBD2 for D (5 bases). The CDR3 extends over 15 amino acids. V lost 1 base and J lost 4, with 14 bases in between. Germline values: CDR1 SEHNR, CDR2 FQNEAQ (reference sequence). The CDR3 protein is CASSLEEGGIYEQYF. The DNA for the CDR3 is TGTGCCAGCAGCTTAGAAGAGGGCGGAATATACGAGCAGTACTTC.

The chain joins TRBV11-2 to TRBJ2-7; D gene unclear. V was clipped by 5 bases and J by 0 bases, with 14 bases between them. The length of the CDR3 is 15 residues. Germline assignment: CDR1 SGHAT and CDR2 FQNNGV. The CDR3 loop reads CASSPPGRVSYEQYF. DNA of the CDR3: TGTGCCAGCAGCCCCCCCGGACGGGTCTCCTACGAGCAGTACTTC.

The genes are TRBV6-5 and TRBJ2-2; TRBD1 matches 9 bases. This CDR3 comprises 14 residues. Germline CDR1 is MNHEY and CDR2 is SVGAGI. V lost 8 bases, J lost 7 bases, and 8 bases stayed unmatched. This CDR3 reads CASQADRGGGELFF. The CDR3, as DNA: TGTGCCAGCCAGGCGGACAGGGGTGGCGGGGAGCTGTTTTTT.

The chain employs TRBV4-1 and TRBJ2-7; TRBD1 is a possible D gene (6 bases). Germline loops: CDR1 MGHRA, CDR2 YSYEKL. Trimming shortened V by 1 base and J by 3 bases, and 16 bases separated the two germline ends. The CDR3 contains 16 residues. The CDR3 coding sequence is TGCGCCAGCAGCCAAGGGAGGCAGGGGATGAACTACGAGCAGTACTTC. Translation: CASSQGRQGMNYEQYF.

This CDR3 reads CASSLYRGREETQYF. CDR3 bases: TGTGCCAGCAGCTTATACAGGGGGAGGGAAGAGACCCAGTACTTC. The rearrangement uses TRBV7-7 and TRBJ2-5, with TRBD1 as a possible D gene (8 bases). The CDR3 sequence is 15 residues long. In germline, CDR1 is SSHAT, CDR2 FNYEAQ (reference sequence). V lost 2 bases to trimming and J lost 3 bases, with 13 bases between them.

The chain employs TRBV4-2 and TRBJ2-7; D is perhaps TRBD1 (5 bases). The CDR3 has 16 residues. CDR1 is LGHNA and CDR2 is YNFKEQ in the germline V gene. Trimming shortened V by 1 base and J by 1 base, and 14 bases separated the two germline ends. Here the CDR3 DNA reads TGTGCCAGCAGCCAAGGGGGCACATCCCTATCCTACGAGCAGTACTTC. Protein product: CASSQGGTSLSYEQYF.

This clone was detected once. The chain employs TRBV4-2 and TRBJ1-1; 10 positions match TRBD1. The CDR3 sequence is 19 residues long. CDR1 is LGHNA, CDR2 YNFKEQ, per germline. Germline trimming cut 1 base from V and 0 bases from J; bases unmatched to any gene: 11. The DNA for the CDR3 is TGTGCCAGCAGCCAAGTCGTCCGGGACAGGGGTGGGTTGAACACTGAAGCTTTCTTT. It yields the protein CASSQVVRDRGGLNTEAFF.

The V and J genes are TRBV29-1 and TRBJ1-5; tentative D call: TRBD1 (5 bases). The CDR3 is 15 residues long. V shed 6 bases and J shed 0 bases, with 15 bases lying between them. In germline, CDR1 is SQVTM, CDR2 ANQGSEA. CDR3 nucleotide sequence: TGCAGCGTGGGGTCCGGGGGAGATAGCAATCAGCCCCAGCATTTT. It encodes CSVGSGGDSNQPQHF.

The rearrangement joins TRBV19 to TRBJ1-1, with 7 bases that match TRBD1. V shed 6 bases and J 6 bases; nucleotides not matched to a gene: 16. Germline CDR1 reads LNHDA; CDR2 reads SQIVND (reference sequence). The CDR3 runs 16 residues. The DNA for the CDR3 is TGTGCCAGTAGAAATACACAGGGGCCCCCATGGGCTGAAGCTTTCTTT. Protein: CASRNTQGPPWAEAFF.

CDR3 sequence (DNA): TGCGCCAGCAGCTTGGGACAGGGGGCTTCTCAGCCCCAGCATTTT. Its protein is CASSLGQGASQPQHF. V and J are TRBV5-1 and TRBJ1-5, with 10 bases lining up with TRBD1. V was clipped by 0 bases and J by 6 bases; unmatched bases: 3. CDR1 is SGHRS and CDR2 is YFSETQ in the germline V gene. This CDR3 region has 15 residues. Full variable domain (rest looked up from reference TRBV5-1 and TRBJ1-5): KAGVTQTPRYLIKTRGQQVTLSCSPISGHRSVSWYQQTPGQGLQFLFEYFSETQRNKGNFPGRFSGRQFSNSRSEMNVSTLELGDSALYLCASSLGQGASQPQHFGDGTRLSIL.

The rearrangement links TRBV12-3 or TRBV12-4 to TRBJ1-1; D remains ambiguous. This CDR3 comprises 13 residues. Trimming removed 4 bases from V and 5 bases from J, with 11 bases in between. This CDR3 reads CASSSQEKTEAFF. CDR3 in DNA: TGTGCCAGCAGTTCTCAGGAAAAGACTGAAGCTTTCTTT.

The sample holds a few counts of this clone. The J gene is TRBJ1-6, the V gene TRBV2; 8 bases fit TRBD1. V lost 8 bases, J lost 7 bases, and 7 bases stayed unmatched. Germline CDR1 is SNHLY and CDR2 is FYNNEI. The CDR3 covers 14 residues. The CDR3, as DNA: TGTGCCAGCTCCTCGACAGGGGTCAATTCACCCCTCCACTTT. Encoded protein: CASSSTGVNSPLHF.

V and J are TRBV6-5 and TRBJ2-3; 10 nucleotides align to TRBD2. In germline, CDR1 is MNHEY, CDR2 SVGAGI. V trimming: 5 bases; J trimming: 7 bases; junction bases outside the gene matches: 9. The CDR3 is 15 residues long. In nucleotides, the CDR3 is TGTGCCAGCAGTCCCTCAGCGGGGGGGCTAAATACGCAGTATTTT. This sequence encodes CASSPSAGGLNTQYF.

The CDR3 sequence: CASSSQRGGTGGFQETQYF. The CDR3 nucleotides read TGTGCCAGCAGCTCTCAGAGGGGCGGGACAGGGGGTTTCCAAGAGACCCAGTACTTC. The chain uses TRBV7-9 and TRBJ2-5; TRBD1 matches at 11 bases. The length of the CDR3 is 19 residues. Germline values: CDR1 SEHNR, CDR2 FQNEAQ (reference sequence). The ends lost 4 bases at V and 1 base at J; junction bases unmatched: 14.

The genes are TRBV4-2 and TRBJ2-7, with D uncertain. Germline V lookup: CDR1 LGHNA, CDR2 YNFKEQ. V was trimmed by 4 bases and J by 1 base, leaving 20 bases between them. The CDR3 contains 17 residues. CDR3: CASSLWLGTVNSYEQYF. DNA for the CDR3: TGTGCCAGCAGCCTTTGGTTGGGTACGGTCAATTCCTACGAGCAGTACTTC.

The chain couples TRBV3-1 (or the pseudogene TRBV3-2) to TRBJ1-2; TRBD1 might be the D (5 bases). Germline V gene sequence: CDR1 LGHDT, CDR2 YNNKEL (reference sequence). This CDR3 is built from 13 residues. V dropped 4 bases and J dropped 5 bases, with 11 bases sitting between them. The CDR3 DNA follows: TGTGCCAGCAGCCCTTCCGCAGGGTATGGCTACACCTTC. This encodes CASSPSAGYGYTF.

CDR3 nucleotides: TGTGCCTGGAGTGTAAGTTCGAACACCGGGGAGCTGTTTTTT. Residues: CAWSVSSNTGELFF. This chain links TRBV30 with TRBJ2-2; D unresolved. CDR3 length: 14 residues. V was shortened by 0 bases and J by 0 bases, with 5 bases between the two germline ends. Germline V gene sequence: CDR1 GTSNPN, CDR2 SVGIG (reference sequence).